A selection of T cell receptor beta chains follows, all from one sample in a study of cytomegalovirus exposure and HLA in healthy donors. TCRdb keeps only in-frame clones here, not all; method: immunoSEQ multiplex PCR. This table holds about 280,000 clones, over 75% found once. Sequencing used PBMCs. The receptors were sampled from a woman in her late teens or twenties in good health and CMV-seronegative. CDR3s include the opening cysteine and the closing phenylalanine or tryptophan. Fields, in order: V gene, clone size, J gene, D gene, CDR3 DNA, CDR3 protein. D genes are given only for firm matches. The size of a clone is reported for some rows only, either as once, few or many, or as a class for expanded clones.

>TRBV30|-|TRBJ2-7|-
TGTGCCTGCGGACAGTACGAGCAGTACTTC
CACGQYEQYF
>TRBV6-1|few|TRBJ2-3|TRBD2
TGTGCCACCACCATCCAAGCGGGAGGGACAGATACGCAGTATTTT
CATTIQAGGTDTQYF
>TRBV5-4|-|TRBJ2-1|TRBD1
TGTGCCAGCAGCCCGGACAGGCGGGTCTCCTACAATGAGCAGTTCTTC
CASSPDRRVSYNEQFF
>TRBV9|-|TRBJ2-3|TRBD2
TGTGCCAGCAGCGTAGATGCGGGAGGTTTATTGTGTACGCAGTATTTT
CASSVDAGGLLCTQYF
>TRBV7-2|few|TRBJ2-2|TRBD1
TGTGCCAGCAGTTTTGACAGGGGGCTTCCGGGGACCGGGGAGCTGTTTTTT
CASSFDRGLPGTGELFF
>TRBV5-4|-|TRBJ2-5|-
TGTGCCAGCAGCTTGTGGGAGACAGGACGGGAGACCCAGTACTTC
CASSLWETGRETQYF
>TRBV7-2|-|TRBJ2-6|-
TGTGCCAGCAGCTTTGAGGGATCTGGGGCCAACGTCCTGACTTTC
CASSFEGSGANVLTF
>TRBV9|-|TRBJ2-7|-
TGTGCCAGCAGCGCGACAGGACAGAGCTACGAGCAGTACTTC
CASSATGQSYEQYF
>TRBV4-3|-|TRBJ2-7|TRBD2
TGCGCCAGCAGCCAATCCTGTAGCGGGAGGTGGTACGAGCAGTACTTC
CASSQSCSGRWYEQYF
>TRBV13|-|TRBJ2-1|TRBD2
TGTGCCAGCAGCCCGGGACTAGCGGGGGACAATGAGCAGTTCTTC
CASSPGLAGDNEQFF
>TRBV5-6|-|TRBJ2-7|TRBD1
TGTGCCAGCAGCTTGGGTCTCGGACAGGGACTGAGCTCCTACGAGCAGTACTTC
CASSLGLGQGLSSYEQYF
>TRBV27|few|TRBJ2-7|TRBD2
TGTGCCAGCTCGCTAGCGGACTCCTACGAGCAGTACTTC
CASSLADSYEQYF
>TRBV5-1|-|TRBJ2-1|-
TGCGCCAGCAGCTTGGGCCCGGGGGGCGGGAGATACAATGAGCAGTTCTTC
CASSLGPGGGRYNEQFF
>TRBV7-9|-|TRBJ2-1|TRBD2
TGTGCCAGCAGCCCACGCTCGGGCGGGAGGAAATCGGGAAATGAGCAGTTCTTC
CASSPRSGGRKSGNEQFF
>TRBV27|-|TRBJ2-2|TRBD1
TGTGCCAGCAGGACACAGGGGGGAACCGGGGAGCTGTTTTTT
CASRTQGGTGELFF
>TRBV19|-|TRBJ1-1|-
TGTGCCAGTAGTGTAGGGCCCAAAGGCCGGACAGAAGAAGCTTTCTTT
CASSVGPKGRTEEAFF
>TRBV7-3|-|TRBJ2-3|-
TGTGCCAGCAGCCCCTCAAGCGGCACAGATACGCAGTATTTT
CASSPSSGTDTQYF
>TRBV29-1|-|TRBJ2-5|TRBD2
TGCTACGCAGTGGGAGGGTCTCGGGAGACCCAGTACTTC
CYAVGGSRETQYF